These T cell receptor beta chains were read from a single sample in a study of T cells in Graves' hyperthyroidism and ophthalmopathy. TCRdb fed the multiplex PCR reads into MiXCR, producing one record per CDR3 protein. The sample records some 580,000 distinct CDR3 sequences, roughly a sixth being singletons. What was sequenced was blood. The receptors were sampled from a woman in her 40s with Graves' ophthalmopathy. Both conserved end residues are part of each CDR3. The D gene is left open where the match is weak. For some rows the clone size is stated as once, few or many, or as a class when expanded; others skip it.

j_gene,v_gene,abundance,d_gene,CDR3aa,CDR3nt
TRBJ2-2,TRBV28,.,TRBD1,CASSLRTGGRELFF,TGTGCCAGCAGTCTCAGGACAGGGGGCCGGGAGCTGTTTTTT
TRBJ1-6,TRBV12-3/TRBV12-4,many,TRBD1,CASSSRTGENSPLHF,TGTGCCAGCAGTTCCAGGACAGGGGAAAATTCACCCCTCCACTTT
TRBJ1-5,TRBV27,.,.,CATQHHQPQHF,TGTGCCACCCAGCACCATCAGCCCCAGCATTTT
TRBJ1-2,TRBV24-1,many,.,CATSDPQVTSFYGYTF,TGTGCCACCAGTGATCCCCAAGTGACATCATTCTATGGCTACACCTTC
TRBJ2-2,TRBV12-3/TRBV12-4,many,TRBD2,CASRPTSLQNTGELFF,TGTGCCAGCAGACCGACTAGCCTACAGAACACCGGGGAGCTGTTTTTT
TRBJ2-6,TRBV2,few,TRBD1,CASMGQPLGANVLTF,TGTGCCAGCATGGGACAGCCCCTGGGGGCCAACGTCCTGACTTTC
TRBJ2-7,TRBV18,few,.,CASSSSGITYEQYF,TGTGCCAGCTCATCTTCCGGGATCACCTACGAGCAGTACTTC
TRBJ1-1,TRBV7-9,.,TRBD1,CASSPTTGLQKAFF,TGTGCCAGCAGCCCCACGACAGGGCTGCAGAAAGCTTTCTTT
TRBJ1-5,TRBV19,many,TRBD1,CASSVPGQVQPQHF,TGTGCCAGTAGCGTCCCGGGACAGGTTCAGCCCCAGCATTTT
TRBJ2-6,TRBV6-1,few,.,CASSEALLKALYPGWLPGANVLTF,TGTGCCAGCAGTGAAGCGCTTCTTAAAGCTTTGTATCCAGGTTGGCTACCTGGGGCCAACGTCCTGACTTTC
TRBJ2-2,TRBV5-1,.,TRBD1,CASSLAGTGTTGELFF,TGCGCCAGCAGCTTGGCCGGGACAGGGACCACCGGGGAGCTGTTTTTT
TRBJ2-3,TRBV5-1,.,TRBD2,CAGSLYYSMGGNTQYF,TGCGCCGGCAGCTTGTACTACAGTATGGGGGGGAATACGCAGTATTTT
TRBJ2-7,TRBV2,many,.,CASSPQGFYEQYF,TGTGCCAGCAGTCCGCAGGGGTTTTACGAGCAGTACTTC
TRBJ2-7,TRBV24-1,many,.,CATSGGSYEQYF,TGTGCCACCAGTGGGGGCTCCTACGAGCAGTACTTC
TRBJ1-6,TRBV11-2,few,.,CASSSNLEYSPLHF,TGTGCCAGCAGTTCTAACCTGGAGTATTCACCCCTCCACTTT
TRBJ2-5,TRBV7-9,few,.,CASSGRPEPQETQYF,TGTGCCAGCAGTGGCCGGCCAGAGCCCCAAGAGACCCAGTACTTC
TRBJ1-4,TRBV18,.,.,CASSLAAGDNEKLFF,TGTGCCAGCTCGCTAGCGGCAGGCGATAATGAAAAACTGTTTTTT
TRBJ1-4,TRBV24-1,.,TRBD1,CATSDPGQGDEKLFF,TGTGCCACCAGTGACCCCGGACAGGGGGATGAAAAACTGTTTTTT
TRBJ1-4,TRBV3-1,many,.,CASAGEGEKLFF,TGTGCCAGTGCAGGGGAGGGGGAAAAACTGTTTTTT
TRBJ2-3,TRBV18,few,.,CASSREFRRSPDTQYF,TGTGCCAGCTCACGAGAATTTCGGAGATCCCCAGATACGCAGTATTTT
TRBJ2-5,TRBV9,few,.,CASSVLANGETQYF,TGTGCCAGCAGCGTACTAGCGAATGGGGAGACCCAGTACTTC
TRBJ1-2,TRBV6-5,.,.,CASSYQGNGYTF,TGTGCCAGCAGTTACCAGGGGAATGGCTACACCTTC
TRBJ2-7,TRBV12-3/TRBV12-4,many,TRBD2,CASSLALGTSLGQQYF,TGTGCCAGCAGTTTAGCCCTCGGGACTAGCCTAGGCCAGCAGTACTTC
TRBJ2-2,TRBV27,.,.,CASRYSTGELFF,TGTGCCAGCAGATATAGCACCGGGGAGCTGTTTTTT
TRBJ2-5,TRBV20-1,.,TRBD2,CSAIGGAGETQYF,TGCAGTGCTATCGGGGGGGCCGGTGAGACCCAGTACTTC
TRBJ1-5,TRBV20-1,many,TRBD1,CSARWTGRNQPQHF,TGCAGTGCTAGATGGACAGGGCGCAATCAGCCCCAGCATTTT
TRBJ2-3,TRBV6-5,many,TRBD1,CASSSTGVGDTQYF,TGTGCCAGCAGTTCTACAGGGGTGGGGGATACGCAGTATTTT
TRBJ1-5,TRBV20-1,many,.,CSARPRDTGIQPQHF,TGCAGTGCTAGACCCCGGGACACGGGGATTCAGCCCCAGCATTTT
TRBJ2-7,TRBV7-2,.,.,CASSLLVDYEQYF,TGTGCCAGCAGCTTACTCGTGGACTACGAGCAGTACTTC
TRBJ2-5,TRBV6-5,.,.,CAGSYQGLEIQYF,TGTGCCGGCAGTTACCAGGGTTTGGAGATCCAGTACTTC
TRBJ2-2,TRBV29-1,many,.,CSVAEGNRGELFF,TGCAGCGTTGCTGAGGGAAACCGCGGGGAGCTGTTTTTT
TRBJ2-3,TRBV18,many,.,CASSPRGLARQYF,TGTGCCAGCTCACCCCGAGGTTTGGCCCGGCAGTATTTT
TRBJ2-7,TRBV28,many,.,CASGGQYF,TGTGCCAGCGGGGGGCAGTACTTC
TRBJ2-7,TRBV5-1,many,.,CASNEFAGPSNEQYF,TGCGCCAGCAATGAATTCGCGGGACCCTCTAACGAGCAGTACTTC
TRBJ1-1,TRBV3-1,many,.,CASSQEGRKGSEAFF,TGTGCCAGCAGCCAAGAAGGACGGAAAGGCTCTGAAGCTTTCTTT
TRBJ2-2,TRBV9,many,TRBD2,CASSTLSKREGGELFF,TGTGCCAGCAGCACCCTCTCGAAGCGGGAGGGAGGGGAGCTGTTTTTT
TRBJ1-3,TRBV30,few,.,CAWNRAGSGNTIYF,TGTGCCTGGAACAGGGCGGGCTCTGGAAACACCATATATTTT
TRBJ2-2,TRBV30,few,TRBD2,CAWGLAPAGELFF,TGTGCCTGGGGACTAGCGCCAGCCGGGGAGCTGTTTTTT
TRBJ2-1,TRBV20-1,many,TRBD2,CSAITGGSYNEQFF,TGCAGTGCTATAACCGGGGGGTCCTACAATGAGCAGTTCTTC
TRBJ2-2,TRBV5-1,.,.,CASSLASGFTGELFF,TGCGCCAGCAGCCTTGCTTCAGGGTTTACCGGGGAGCTGTTTTTT
TRBJ2-7,TRBV11-1,many,TRBD2,CASSSASGSYEQYF,TGTGCCAGCAGCTCCGCTAGCGGCTCCTACGAGCAGTACTTC
TRBJ2-3,TRBV5-5,many,.,CASSLEASGYPDTQYF,TGTGCCAGCAGCTTGGAAGCGTCGGGATATCCAGATACGCAGTATTTT
TRBJ2-7,TRBV7-9,many,TRBD1,CASSRTGGSYEQYF,TGTGCCAGCAGCAGGACAGGGGGGTCCTACGAGCAGTACTTC
TRBJ2-3,TRBV11-1,many,.,CASSLERVDTQYF,TGTGCCAGCAGCTTAGAGAGGGTTGATACGCAGTATTTT
TRBJ2-7,TRBV15,.,.,CATSRDLQAYEQYF,TGTGCCACCAGCAGAGATTTGCAGGCTTACGAGCAGTACTTC
TRBJ2-3,TRBV3-1,many,.,CASSQGGADTQYF,TGTGCCAGCAGCCAAGGTGGGGCGGATACGCAGTATTTT
TRBJ1-1,TRBV6-2/TRBV6-3,.,.,CASSAYREGNTEAFF,TGTGCCAGCAGCGCCTATCGGGAAGGGAACACTGAAGCTTTCTTT
TRBJ2-2,TRBV5-6,.,.,CASSFQHPGGELFF,TGTGCCAGCAGCTTTCAACATCCAGGCGGGGAGCTGTTTTTT
TRBJ1-4,TRBV2,.,.,CASASGLEEKLFF,TGTGCCAGTGCTTCAGGGCTAGAGGAAAAACTGTTTTTT
TRBJ2-1,TRBV19,few,TRBD2,CASSMEKWSGMYNEQFF,TGTGCCAGTAGTATGGAAAAGTGGAGCGGGATGTACAATGAGCAGTTCTTC
TRBJ2-1,TRBV7-9,many,TRBD2,CASSLAVAGGRDEQFF,TGTGCCAGCAGCTTAGCAGTAGCGGGAGGTAGGGATGAGCAGTTCTTC
TRBJ2-1,TRBV20-1,few,TRBD2,CSASGPGLAGGGEQFF,TGCAGTGCTAGTGGTCCCGGACTAGCGGGAGGAGGTGAGCAGTTCTTC
TRBJ2-5,TRBV28,many,.,CASSLLWGAQETQYF,TGTGCCAGCAGTTTACTTTGGGGGGCACAAGAGACCCAGTACTTC
TRBJ2-7,TRBV10-3,many,TRBD2,CAISPGTSGYEQYF,TGTGCCATCAGCCCCGGGACTAGCGGCTACGAGCAGTACTTC
TRBJ2-7,TRBV12-3/TRBV12-4,many,.,CASTQDDYEQYF,TGTGCCAGCACCCAAGACGACTACGAGCAGTACTTC
TRBJ2-3,TRBV2,many,TRBD2,CASSLNGGAADTQYF,TGTGCCAGCAGCTTAAACGGGGGGGCTGCAGATACGCAGTATTTT
TRBJ2-2,TRBV6-1,.,TRBD2,CASSESSGGGNTGELFF,TGTGCCAGCAGTGAAAGTTCGGGGGGGGGTAACACCGGGGAGCTGTTTTTT
TRBJ2-3,TRBV3-1,many,.,CASSQDWDSTDTQYF,TGTGCCAGCAGCCAAGATTGGGACAGCACAGATACGCAGTATTTT
TRBJ2-3,TRBV7-6,few,TRBD1,CASSSRLQGDIGTDTQYF,TGTGCCAGCAGTTCCCGGTTGCAGGGGGACATCGGCACAGATACGCAGTATTTT
TRBJ1-6,TRBV5-1,many,.,CASSLETSNSPLHF,TGCGCCAGCAGCTTGGAGACCTCGAATTCACCCCTCCACTTT